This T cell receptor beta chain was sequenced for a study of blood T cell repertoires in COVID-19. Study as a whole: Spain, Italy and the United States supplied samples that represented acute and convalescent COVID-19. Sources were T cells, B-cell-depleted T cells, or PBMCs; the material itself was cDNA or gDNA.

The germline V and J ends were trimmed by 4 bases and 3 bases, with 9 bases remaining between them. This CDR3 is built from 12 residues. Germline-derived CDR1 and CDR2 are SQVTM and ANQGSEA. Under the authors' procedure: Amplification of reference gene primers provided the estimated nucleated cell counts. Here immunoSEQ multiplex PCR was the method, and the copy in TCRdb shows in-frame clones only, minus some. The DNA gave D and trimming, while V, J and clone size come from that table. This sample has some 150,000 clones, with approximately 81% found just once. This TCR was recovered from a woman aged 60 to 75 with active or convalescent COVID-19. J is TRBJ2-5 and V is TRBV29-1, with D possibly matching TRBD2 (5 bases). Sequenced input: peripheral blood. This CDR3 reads CSVVFGEETQYF. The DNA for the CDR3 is TGCAGCGTTGTTTTCGGGGAAGAGACCCAGTACTTC.